This TCR beta chain was recovered during a study of Tregs in tolerant kidney transplant recipients. Measured with immunoSEQ multiplex PCR; TCRdb has only the in-frame clones, and not every one. The sample yields under 95,000 clones, 75% to 95% seen once. V shed 4 bases and J shed 4 bases, with 13 bases lying between them. Germline values: CDR1 MNHNS, CDR2 SASEGT. The CDR3 has 15 residues. The TCR comes from a human donor who received a combined kidney and bone marrow transplant. V and J are TRBV6-1 and TRBJ2-2, with unresolved D. The specimen was Tregs from blood, collected before the transplant. The CDR3 loop is CASSAGKRGTGELFF. CDR3 sequence (DNA): TGTGCCAGCAGTGCAGGAAAAAGAGGCACCGGGGAGCTGTTTTTT.